This entry features one TCR beta chain sequence. This record comes from a study of preoperative IRX-2 immunotherapy in early breast cancer. Sequencing was performed with immunoSEQ multiplex PCR; in TCRdb, only in-frame clones are kept and a portion is missing. Among fewer than 70,000 clones, roughly 95% were seen once, and the ten largest hold roughly 1.7%. The treatment: preoperative locoregional IRX-2 cytokine immunotherapy. The sample was acquired from a patient treated with IRX-2 immunotherapy. This clonotype was obtained from a human donor with breast cancer.

The CDR3 region is CASSQGYTGGTEAFF. CDR3 bases: TGTGCCAGCAGCCAAGGGTACACAGGGGGAACTGAAGCTTTCTTT. This chain links TRBV4-2 with TRBJ1-1, with TRBD1 matching over 8 bases. This CDR3 region has 15 residues. V gave up 1 base and J gave up 5 bases; unmatched junction bases: 6. Germline V gives CDR1 LGHNA, CDR2 YNFKEQ.